The rows below give T cell receptor beta chains drawn from one sample of a study of T cell clonotyping in hematopoietic cell transplantation. The table came from immunoSEQ multiplex PCR; TCRdb's copy has only in-frame clones and leaves some out. The sample has under 5,000 clones; approximately 16% are singletons. Specimen: peripheral blood mononuclear cells, collected 30 days after allogeneic stem cell transplant. The receptors originated from a male patient aged 45 to 59 who had an allogeneic stem cell transplant from a related donor, so the T cells may come from the graft donor. Some clones in this sample may be carry-over from other donors' samples. Both conserved end residues are part of each CDR3. Fields, in order: J gene, V gene, D gene, clone size, CDR3 DNA, CDR3 protein. The D gene is left open where the match is weak. Where a row states a size, it is once, few, many or the class of an expanded clone; other rows omit it.

J: TRBJ2-1
V: TRBV7-2
D: NA
size: NA
DNA: TGTGCCAGCAGCCAGCCCCCGGGACTCCCTCCGGAGCAGTTCTTC
CDR3: CASSQPPGLPPEQFF

J: TRBJ1-2
V: TRBV28
D: TRBD1
size: NA
DNA: TGTGCCAGCAGCCCCGGGACAGGGGGATTCTATGGCTACACCTTC
CDR3: CASSPGTGGFYGYTF

J: TRBJ2-1
V: TRBV2
D: TRBD2
size: few
DNA: TGTGCCAGCAGTGATAGGGCTAGCGGGAGATCCTACAATGAGCAGTTCTTC
CDR3: CASSDRASGRSYNEQFF

J: TRBJ1-3
V: TRBV10-1
D: NA
size: NA
DNA: TGCGCCAGCAGTGCCGGTCTGGCTGGAAACACCATATATTTT
CDR3: CASSAGLAGNTIYF

J: TRBJ2-6
V: TRBV29-1
D: NA
size: few
DNA: TGCAGCGTCGCACATGGGGCCAACGTCCTGACTTTC
CDR3: CSVAHGANVLTF

J: TRBJ1-2
V: TRBV30
D: NA
size: few
DNA: TGTGCCTGGAGTGATCGGTCCTATGGCTACACCTTC
CDR3: CAWSDRSYGYTF

J: TRBJ1-2
V: TRBV4-1
D: TRBD1
size: NA
DNA: TGCGCCAGCAGCCTAGGTATACGGGACAGGGTCAACTATGGCTACACCTTC
CDR3: CASSLGIRDRVNYGYTF

J: TRBJ2-7
V: TRBV7-2
D: TRBD2
size: NA
DNA: TGTGCCAGCAGCCCAACTAGCGGCCCCTACGAGCAGTACTTC
CDR3: CASSPTSGPYEQYF

J: TRBJ2-5
V: TRBV9
D: NA
size: few
DNA: TGTGCCAGCAGCGTAGGGGGAGAGACCCAGTACTTC
CDR3: CASSVGGETQYF

J: TRBJ2-7
V: TRBV28
D: NA
size: few
DNA: TGTGCCAGCAGACACGACAGTTACGAGCAGTACTTC
CDR3: CASRHDSYEQYF

J: TRBJ1-1
V: TRBV5-1
D: NA
size: NA
DNA: TGCGCCAGCAGCTTGAAGGGCAGTGGGACTGAAGCTTTCTTT
CDR3: CASSLKGSGTEAFF

J: TRBJ1-5
V: TRBV15
D: NA
size: NA
DNA: TGTGCCACCAGCAATGCGGGGGGAGGAGGCAATCAGCCCCAGCATTTT
CDR3: CATSNAGGGGNQPQHF

J: TRBJ1-2
V: TRBV30
D: NA
size: NA
DNA: TGTGCCTGGAGACCTAGGGACTCCAGCCATGGCTACACCTTC
CDR3: CAWRPRDSSHGYTF

J: TRBJ2-7
V: TRBV19
D: NA
size: NA
DNA: TGTGCCAGTAGCTCACGCGGGGAGCAGTACTTC
CDR3: CASSSRGEQYF

J: TRBJ1-2
V: TRBV7-6
D: TRBD1
size: NA
DNA: TGTGCCAGCAGCTTACAGACAGGGGCAAACTATGGCTACACCTTC
CDR3: CASSLQTGANYGYTF

J: TRBJ2-1
V: TRBV30
D: NA
size: NA
DNA: TGTGCCTGGAGTCCAGCCAGGGACTTAGGGCAGTTCTTC
CDR3: CAWSPARDLGQFF

J: TRBJ2-7
V: TRBV30
D: NA
size: NA
DNA: TGTGCCTGGAGTGTATCTGCGGGAACGTACGAGCAGTACTTC
CDR3: CAWSVSAGTYEQYF

J: TRBJ1-6
V: TRBV30
D: NA
size: NA
DNA: TGTGCCTGGAGTGTACTGTCAGAGAAACTCCACTTT
CDR3: CAWSVLSEKLHF

J: TRBJ2-3
V: TRBV30
D: TRBD1
size: few
DNA: TGTGCCTGGCGACAGTACAGGGGGAGAGGGACAGATACGCAGTATTTT
CDR3: CAWRQYRGRGTDTQYF

J: TRBJ1-5
V: TRBV20-1
D: NA
size: few
DNA: TGCAGTGCTGGGGGAGCTCAGCCCCAGCATTTT
CDR3: CSAGGAQPQHF

J: TRBJ2-7
V: TRBV30
D: NA
size: NA
DNA: TGTGCCTGGAATGAGGGGTCTCGGGACTACGAGCAGTACTTC
CDR3: CAWNEGSRDYEQYF

J: TRBJ1-2
V: TRBV30
D: NA
size: NA
DNA: TGTGCCTGGATGCCCCCAAATGGCTACACCTTC
CDR3: CAWMPPNGYTF

J: TRBJ2-5
V: TRBV6-6
D: NA
size: NA
DNA: TGTGCCAGCAGTCCCCAAGAGACCCAGTACTTC
CDR3: CASSPQETQYF

J: TRBJ1-5
V: TRBV28
D: NA
size: few
DNA: TGTGCCAGCAAAAGGAGCAATCAGCCCCAGCATTTT
CDR3: CASKRSNQPQHF

J: TRBJ2-7
V: TRBV30
D: NA
size: NA
DNA: TGTGCCTGGTCTCCTTGGGGGGCCCCGTTCTACGAGCAGTACTTC
CDR3: CAWSPWGAPFYEQYF

J: TRBJ1-5
V: TRBV19
D: NA
size: few
DNA: TGTGCCAGTAGTAGGCGGTCAAATCAGCCCCAGCATTTT
CDR3: CASSRRSNQPQHF

J: TRBJ1-1
V: TRBV4-1
D: NA
size: few
DNA: TGCGCCAGCAGCCACCGGGACGGAGGCACTGAAGCTTTCTTT
CDR3: CASSHRDGGTEAFF

J: TRBJ1-1
V: TRBV28
D: NA
size: few
DNA: TGTGCCAGCAGTTTAGACCTGAACACTGAAGCTTTCTTT
CDR3: CASSLDLNTEAFF

J: TRBJ2-5
V: TRBV20-1
D: NA
size: NA
DNA: TGCAGTGCCAAAGGGCCCCAGTACTTC
CDR3: CSAKGPQYF

J: TRBJ2-1
V: TRBV30
D: TRBD2
size: NA
DNA: TGTGCCGGGGGGCGGGAGGGCCGCAATGAGCAGTTCTTC
CDR3: CAGGREGRNEQFF

J: TRBJ2-7
V: TRBV29-1
D: TRBD1
size: NA
DNA: TGCAGCGTTGATTCAGGGGGCTACTACGAGCAGTACTTC
CDR3: CSVDSGGYYEQYF

J: TRBJ1-4
V: TRBV29-1
D: TRBD1
size: few
DNA: TGCAGTGCAGAGGGGGCGGGAAAACTGTTTTTT
CDR3: CSAEGAGKLFF

J: TRBJ2-7
V: TRBV30
D: NA
size: few
DNA: TGTGCCTGGAGAGGAGTCGACGAGCAGTACTTC
CDR3: CAWRGVDEQYF

J: TRBJ2-5
V: TRBV11-1
D: TRBD2
size: NA
DNA: TGTGCCAGCAGCCCTGGGGGGGTCGAGACCCAGTACTTC
CDR3: CASSPGGVETQYF

J: TRBJ1-1
V: TRBV30
D: NA
size: NA
DNA: TGTGCCTGGAGTGTACAAGGATTGGACACTGAAGCTTTCTTT
CDR3: CAWSVQGLDTEAFF

J: TRBJ1-4
V: TRBV29-1
D: NA
size: few
DNA: TGCAGCGTCCTCGAAAGGGGGGCGCGGGAAAAACTGTTTTTT
CDR3: CSVLERGAREKLFF

J: TRBJ2-5
V: TRBV30
D: NA
size: NA
DNA: TGTGCCTGGAGTTCGGCAGGATGGGAGCAGTACTTC
CDR3: CAWSSAGWEQYF

J: TRBJ2-1
V: TRBV20-1
D: NA
size: few
DNA: TGCAGTGCTAGTAGGTCTAACGAGCAGTTCTTC
CDR3: CSASRSNEQFF

J: TRBJ1-6
V: TRBV30
D: NA
size: NA
DNA: TGTGCCTGGGCGCCCCTCGGGTCACCCCTCCACTTT
CDR3: CAWAPLGSPLHF

J: TRBJ2-7
V: TRBV9
D: NA
size: NA
DNA: TGTGCCAGCAGCGTCGGAGGGGCTCACGAGCAGTACTTC
CDR3: CASSVGGAHEQYF

J: TRBJ2-5
V: TRBV30
D: NA
size: few
DNA: TGTGCCTGGATCCTCGCGGGGGAGACCCAGTACTTC
CDR3: CAWILAGETQYF